This passage covers 25 T cell receptor beta chains from one sample sequenced in a study of blood T cell repertoires in COVID-19. Sequenced by immunoSEQ multiplex PCR; TCRdb stores in-frame clones only, minus some. The top ten clones hold roughly 22% of a sample with more than 45,000 clones, 82% of them seen once. The specimen was peripheral blood. The source of these receptors is a woman in her fifties or sixties with acute or convalescent COVID-19.

The chain has TRBV6-5 and TRBJ2-1; D is perhaps TRBD2 (7 bases). CDR3 length equals 14 residues. Germline V gene lookup returns CDR1 MNHEY and CDR2 SVGAGI. Trimming took off 8 bases at V and 5 bases at J, with 16 bases between the two ends. CDR3 in amino acids: CASVPGGDHNEQFF. CDR3 DNA: TGTGCCAGCGTACCGGGGGGCGATCACAATGAGCAGTTCTTC.

This clone was recorded a few times. The rearrangement uses TRBV25-1 and TRBJ1-5; D call uncertain. This CDR3 is built from 17 residues. CDR1 is MGHDK and CDR2 is SYGVNS in the germline V gene. V lost 2 bases, J lost 0 bases, and 14 bases lay in between. Here the CDR3 DNA reads TGTGCCAGCAGTGAAACCGGCCCGGGGTATAGCAATCAGCCCCAGCATTTT. Translated: CASSETGPGYSNQPQHF. Drawing the rest from reference TRBV25-1 and TRBJ1-5, the complete variable domain is EADIYQTPRYLVIGTGKKITLECSQTMGHDKMYWYQQDPGMELHLIHYSYGVNSTEKGDLSSESTVSRIRTEHFPLTLESARPSHTSQYLCASSETGPGYSNQPQHFGDGTRLSIL.

The CDR3 reads CAWSGQGDTEAFF. The CDR3 DNA sequence: TGTGCCTGGAGTGGACAGGGGGACACTGAAGCTTTCTTT. The genes are TRBV30 and TRBJ1-1; 9 bases are a match to TRBD1. Germline-derived CDR1 and CDR2 are GTSNPN and SVGIG (reference sequence). V was clipped by 1 base and J by 3 bases; unmatched bases: 0. CDR3 length: 13 residues. Based on the CDR3 plus reference TRBV30 and TRBJ1-1, the full variable domain is SQTIHQWPATLVQPVGSPLSLECTVEGTSNPNLYWYRQAAGRGLQLLFYSVGIGQISSEVPQNLSASRPQDRQFILSSKKLLLSDSGFYLCAWSGQGDTEAFFGQGTRLTVV.

This clone appeared a few times. This chain links TRBV6-5 with TRBJ2-5, with 8 bases that match TRBD2. This CDR3 is built from 15 residues. Germline CDR1 is MNHEY and CDR2 is SVGAGI. Trimming took 6 bases from V and 4 from J; bases not matched to a gene: 10. CDR3 bases: TGTGCCAGCAGCCTGACGGAGCGGGGGCTAGAGACCCAGTACTTC. This sequence encodes CASSLTERGLETQYF.

V is TRBV4-1 and J is TRBJ1-1; 11 nucleotides match TRBD1. Germline values: CDR1 MGHRA, CDR2 YSYEKL. The V segment lost 3 bases and the J segment 4 bases; nucleotides outside the gene matches: 13. This CDR3 spans 18 amino acids. The CDR3 nucleotides are TGCGCCAGCAGCCATCTCGGGACAGGGGGAGGTTTGGGCACTGAAGCTTTCTTT. Its protein product is CASSHLGTGGGLGTEAFF.

The V call is TRBV6-5, the J call TRBJ2-1, with 8 bases fitting TRBD1. The J segment lost 8 bases and the V segment lost 7 bases, leaving 4 bases of the junction unmatched. The CDR3 is made up of 12 amino acids. The V gene's germline CDR1 is MNHEY and CDR2 SVGAGI. CDR3 loop: CASMDRADEQFF. Written as DNA, the CDR3 is TGTGCCAGCATGGACAGGGCTGATGAGCAGTTCTTC.

The rearrangement uses TRBV5-6 and TRBJ2-5, with TRBD2 matching over 7 bases. The CDR3 is made up of 16 amino acids. Germline loops: CDR1 SGHDT, CDR2 YYEEEE. J was trimmed by 5 bases and V by 3 bases; bases with no gene match: 13. The CDR3, as DNA: TGTGCCAGCAGCTCCTACCGCCGGGGGGAGGGGGAGACCCAGTACTTC. This encodes CASSSYRRGEGETQYF.

The chain has TRBV23-1 and TRBJ2-7; 10 nucleotides agree with TRBD1. TRBV23-1 is assigned to the ORF class and has an uncertain function. This CDR3 is built from 13 residues. V lost 7 bases to trimming and J lost 5 bases; unmatched junction nucleotides: 5. The CDR3 is CASTRDRGHEQYF. The CDR3 region has the DNA TGCGCCAGCACCCGGGACAGGGGCCACGAGCAGTACTTC.

The V call is TRBV3-1 (or the pseudogene TRBV3-2), the J call TRBJ1-6; unclear D gene. The V and J ends lost 0 bases and 14 bases respectively, with 11 bases between them. CDR3 length: 13 amino acids. Germline CDR1 LGHDT, CDR2 YNNKEL (reference sequence). CDR3 region: CASSQEYPRALHF. The CDR3 region has the DNA TGTGCCAGCAGCCAAGAATACCCCCGGGCCCTCCACTTT.

The chain employs TRBV18 and TRBJ1-6; TRBD1 matches 9 bases. With 4 bases clipped from V and 5 bases from J, the junction kept 9 bases outside the gene matches. Per germline, CDR1 KGHSH and CDR2 LQKENI. The CDR3 has 17 amino acids. CDR3 sequence: CASSRQGGLTHNSPLHF. CDR3 in DNA: TGTGCCAGCTCACGACAGGGGGGTTTAACCCATAATTCACCCCTCCACTTT.

This clone was found once. V is TRBV4-2 and J is TRBJ2-5; TRBD1 might be the D (5 bases). Germline CDR1 and CDR2: LGHNA and YNFKEQ. Trimming removed 0 bases from V and 9 bases from J, with 23 bases in between. CDR3 length: 17 residues. DNA for the CDR3: TGTGCCAGCAGCCAAGATATTGTCGTGACAGATGCATTGGCCCAGTACTTC. It is translated as CASSQDIVVTDALAQYF.

J is TRBJ1-2 and V is TRBV10-1, with D maybe TRBD1 (5 bases). Trimming took off 3 bases at V and 5 bases at J, with 7 bases between the two ends. The CDR3 sequence is 12 residues long. The germline V gene has CDR1 WNHNN and CDR2 SYGVQD (reference sequence). Here the CDR3 reads CASSDQGYGYTF. CDR3 coding DNA: TGCGCCAGCAGTGACCAGGGATATGGCTACACCTTC.

The rearrangement links TRBV9 to TRBJ2-1; D may be TRBD1 (6 bases). Germline V gene data show CDR1 as SGDLS and CDR2 as YYNGEE. V was pared by 4 bases and J by 10 bases, with 15 bases between. CDR3 length: 13 residues. The CDR3 protein is CASSPLGGKEQFF. The CDR3 nucleotides read TGTGCCAGCAGCCCCCTAGGGGGAAAGGAGCAGTTCTTC.

The chain employs TRBV5-1 and TRBJ2-2, with TRBD2 matching 7 bases. V was pared by 7 bases and J by 5 bases, with 23 bases of the junction left unmatched. Per germline, CDR1 SGHRS and CDR2 YFSETQ. There are 19 residues in the CDR3. CDR3 sequence (DNA): TGCGCCAGCTGCGCTTTTTTGGTTTTGGGCGGGGGTGGTACCGGGGAGCTGTTTTTT. Translating gives CASCAFLVLGGGGTGELFF.

The chain has TRBV6-4 and TRBJ2-3; TRBD2 aligns across 10 bases. Trimming cost V 4 bases and J 1 base; bases outside gene matches: 5. Germline values: CDR1 MRHNA, CDR2 SNTAGT. The CDR3 sequence is 16 residues long. CDR3 nucleotides: TGTGCCAGCAGTGTCACCGGGACTAGCGGCACAGATACGCAGTATTTT. Its protein is CASSVTGTSGTDTQYF.

This clone was observed a few times. The chain carries TRBV9 and TRBJ1-1; the D gene is possibly TRBD1 (6 bases). Per the germline V gene, CDR1 is SGDLS and CDR2 is YYNGEE. The CDR3 runs to 15 residues. V was pared by 3 bases and J by 1 base, with 13 bases between. The CDR3 bases are TGTGCCAGCAGCGAGGGGGGGCTGGCGAACACTGAAGCTTTCTTT. Amino acids: CASSEGGLANTEAFF.

The CDR3 bases are TGCGCCAGCAGCCGCCCGAGACTAGCGGGGGGTTTCTCCTACAATGAGCAGTTCTTC. It encodes CASSRPRLAGGFSYNEQFF. This chain joins TRBV5-1 and TRBJ2-1, with 13 bases aligning to TRBD2. Germline V gene sequence: CDR1 SGHRS, CDR2 YFSETQ. CDR3 size: 19 residues. Trimming cost V 4 bases and J 0 bases; bases outside gene matches: 10.

V gene TRBV27 combines with J gene TRBJ2-1, with no clear D. The germline V gene encodes CDR1 MNHEY and CDR2 SMNVEV (reference sequence). CDR3 length: 15 amino acids. V lost 7 bases, J lost 1 base, and 14 bases lay in between. The DNA for the CDR3 is TGTGCCAGCATGGGCTCTGGCTTTTCCTACAATGAGCAGTTCTTC. It translates to CASMGSGFSYNEQFF.

This chain uses TRBV7-2 with TRBJ2-3; D unclear. The V end was cut by 4 bases, the J end by 0 bases, with 14 bases between. This CDR3 is 16 amino acids long. CDR1 SGHTA and CDR2 FQGNSA come from the germline V gene. This CDR3 reads CASSYRRLSSTDTQYF. The CDR3 DNA follows: TGTGCCAGCAGCTACCGCAGGCTTTCTAGCACAGATACGCAGTATTTT. The full variable domain, completed using reference TRBV7-2 and TRBJ2-3, is GAGVSQSPSNKVTEKGKDVELRCDPISGHTALYWYRQSLGQGLEFLIYFQGNSAPDKSGLPSDRFSAERTGGSVSTLTIQRTQQEDSAVYLCASSYRRLSSTDTQYFGPGTRLTVL.

This clone came up a few times. This chain links TRBV30 with TRBJ1-2; tentative D call: TRBD1 (5 bases). V lost 1 base to trimming and J lost 10 bases, with 19 bases between them. Germline CDR1 GTSNPN, CDR2 SVGIG (reference sequence). This CDR3 has 14 amino acids. CDR3 in amino acids: CAWSEPPRQNDYTF. DNA for the CDR3: TGTGCCTGGAGTGAGCCCCCAAGACAGAACGACTACACCTTC.

This clone was detected only once. The chain employs TRBV7-9 and TRBJ1-2, with 7 nucleotides matching TRBD1. This CDR3 has 15 residues. CDR1 and CDR2 (germline): SEHNR, FQNEAQ (reference sequence). The ends lost 5 bases at V and 8 bases at J; junction bases unmatched: 14. Here the CDR3 reads CASSQGPGGKFGYTF. The CDR3 DNA is TGTGCCAGCAGCCAGGGGCCAGGGGGGAAGTTCGGCTACACCTTC.

This rearrangement joins TRBV4-1 to TRBJ1-6, with TRBD1 matching over 8 bases. The CDR3 runs 15 residues. Unmatched junction bases numbered 6, after V lost 1 base and J lost 10 bases. The V gene's germline CDR1 is MGHRA and CDR2 YSYEKL. The CDR3 protein is CASSQVRGLGSPLHF. Here the CDR3 DNA reads TGCGCCAGCAGCCAAGTCAGGGGGCTAGGGTCACCCCTCCACTTT.

This clone was found a few times. The chain is built from TRBV25-1 and TRBJ1-2, with a tentative D call TRBD1 (6 bases). The germline V gene encodes CDR1 MGHDK and CDR2 SYGVNS. The CDR3 consists of 13 residues. Trimming took 3 bases from V and 8 from J, leaving 13 bases between them. CDR3 bases: TGTGCCAGCAGTGATGGTTCCAGGGGAGGCTACACCTTC. Protein: CASSDGSRGGYTF.

The rearrangement links TRBV12-3 or TRBV12-4 to TRBJ1-1, with a weak D call TRBD1 (6 bases). The CDR3 consists of 12 residues. Trimming stripped 3 bases from V and 11 bases from J, with 13 bases between. In DNA form, the CDR3 reads TGTGCCAGCAGTTTTACTACAGGGAAGGCTTTCTTT. It encodes CASSFTTGKAFF.

This chain uses TRBV25-1 with TRBJ2-2; D is unclear. Germline lookup yields CDR1 MGHDK and CDR2 SYGVNS. The CDR3 totals 16 residues. V lost 2 bases, J lost 0 bases, and 10 bases lay in between. The CDR3 reads CASSETRSSNTGELFF. The CDR3 DNA sequence: TGTGCCAGCAGTGAAACTCGGAGCTCGAACACCGGGGAGCTGTTTTTT.